The 9 T cell receptor beta chains presented below share a single source sample, sequenced in a study of early T cells in non-severe SARS-CoV-2 infection (dated by TCRdb to the early 2020s). Receptor libraries were prepared by 5' RACE. The sequencer listed for this sample is NextSeq 500. TCRdb trimmed public reads at Q25 via fastp, called clones via MiXCR and kept in-frame beta chains. All rows with the same CDR3 protein become a single entry with the most common DNA and genes. The sample table holds about 61,000 distinct CDR3 sequences, of which 10% to 11% were seen once. In total, the top ten clones hold 1.5% to 2% of the sample. Sequencing was done on a sample of whole blood. The receptors shown here come from an adult who was a healthcare worker with PCR-confirmed SARS-CoV-2 infection or an uninfected control (not recorded which).

This clonotype was seen repeatedly, ten times or more. This rearrangement joins TRBV12-3 or TRBV12-4 to TRBJ2-7, with TRBD1 matching 10 bases. The CDR3 extends over 16 amino acids. Unmatched junction bases numbered 11, after V lost 6 bases and J lost 3 bases. The CDR3 is CASSHHGGQGHYEQYF. CDR3 nucleotide sequence: TGTGCCAGCAGCCACCACGGGGGACAGGGGCACTACGAGCAGTACTTC.

This clonotype was recorded many times. This chain links TRBV18 with TRBJ2-1; D perhaps matches TRBD2 (7 bases). The CDR3 is 16 amino acids. The V gene lost 2 bases and the J gene lost 4 bases, with 15 bases spanning the gap. Germline V gene lookup returns CDR1 KGHSH and CDR2 LQKENI. CDR3 in DNA: TGTGCCAGCTCACCAACCGGGGGAGGGGGTTACAATGAGCAGTTCTTC. Amino acid sequence: CASSPTGGGGYNEQFF.

The sample holds a few counts of this clonotype. This chain's CDR3 is CASSGGPNTGELFF. The CDR3 DNA reads TGTGCCAGTAGCGGGGGCCCGAACACCGGGGAGCTGTTTTTT. This rearrangement joins TRBV7-3 to TRBJ2-2; 9 nucleotides line up with TRBD2. With 9 bases clipped from V and 0 bases from J, the junction kept 2 bases outside the gene matches. Germline-derived CDR1 and CDR2 are SGHTA and FQGTGA. This CDR3 has 14 amino acids.

This clonotype was seen many times. The chain uses TRBV9 and TRBJ2-3, with no clear D. Per germline, CDR1 SGDLS and CDR2 YYNGEE. The CDR3 sequence is 14 residues long. V was trimmed by 0 bases and J by 2 bases, leaving 7 bases between them. This CDR3 is CASSVGPHTDTQYF. In nucleotides, the CDR3 is TGTGCCAGCAGCGTAGGTCCTCACACAGATACGCAGTATTTT.

This clonotype has only a few counts. The J gene is TRBJ1-1, the V gene TRBV20-1, with D possibly TRBD1 on 6 matching bases. Trimming took 5 bases from V and 1 from J, leaving 14 bases between them. In germline, CDR1 is DFQATT, CDR2 SNEGSKA (reference sequence). This CDR3 has 14 amino acids. Here the CDR3 DNA reads TGCAGTGCTGGGGGAGGGGGGCAGAACACTGAAGCTTTCTTT. Encoded protein: CSAGGGGQNTEAFF.

There are a few counts of this clonotype. The rearrangement uses TRBV11-2 and TRBJ2-5; tentative D call: TRBD2 (5 bases). The CDR3 contains 13 residues. CDR1 is SGHAT and CDR2 is FQNNGV in the germline V gene. V gave up 3 bases and J gave up 10 bases, with 15 bases separating them. CDR3 in amino acids: CASSFGLLRDQYF. The CDR3 coding sequence is TGTGCCAGCAGCTTCGGACTCCTCCGGGACCAGTACTTC.

This clonotype was observed a few times. The chain combines TRBV6-6 with TRBJ1-1; D is perhaps TRBD1 (6 bases). Per the germline V gene, CDR1 is MNHNY and CDR2 is SVGAGI (reference sequence). The CDR3 consists of 11 residues. Between the trimmed V and J ends, which lost 8 bases and 4 bases, there was a span of 8 bases. In DNA form, the CDR3 reads TGTGCCAGCCCAGGGGCCACTGAAGCTTTCTTT. Amino acid sequence: CASPGATEAFF.

Ten or more counts support this clonotype. V gene TRBV5-1 combines with J gene TRBJ2-3; no firm D call. V lost 6 bases to trimming and J lost 6 bases, with 17 bases between them. Germline values: CDR1 SGHRS, CDR2 YFSETQ. There are 14 residues in the CDR3. The CDR3 nucleotides read TGCGCCAGCAAAACGGGCCAAGTGGTGGATACGCAGTATTTT. It codes for CASKTGQVVDTQYF.

This clonotype was seen a handful of times. The chain is built from TRBV18 and TRBJ2-7; 13 nucleotides agree with TRBD2. The germline V gene encodes CDR1 KGHSH and CDR2 LQKENI. The CDR3 sequence is 15 residues long. The V gene end was trimmed by 3 bases and the J gene end by 3 bases; junction bases not matched to a gene: 2. The CDR3 nucleotides read TGTGCCAGCTCACCTGGACTAGCGGGGGTCTACGAGCAGTACTTC. Translated: CASSPGLAGVYEQYF.